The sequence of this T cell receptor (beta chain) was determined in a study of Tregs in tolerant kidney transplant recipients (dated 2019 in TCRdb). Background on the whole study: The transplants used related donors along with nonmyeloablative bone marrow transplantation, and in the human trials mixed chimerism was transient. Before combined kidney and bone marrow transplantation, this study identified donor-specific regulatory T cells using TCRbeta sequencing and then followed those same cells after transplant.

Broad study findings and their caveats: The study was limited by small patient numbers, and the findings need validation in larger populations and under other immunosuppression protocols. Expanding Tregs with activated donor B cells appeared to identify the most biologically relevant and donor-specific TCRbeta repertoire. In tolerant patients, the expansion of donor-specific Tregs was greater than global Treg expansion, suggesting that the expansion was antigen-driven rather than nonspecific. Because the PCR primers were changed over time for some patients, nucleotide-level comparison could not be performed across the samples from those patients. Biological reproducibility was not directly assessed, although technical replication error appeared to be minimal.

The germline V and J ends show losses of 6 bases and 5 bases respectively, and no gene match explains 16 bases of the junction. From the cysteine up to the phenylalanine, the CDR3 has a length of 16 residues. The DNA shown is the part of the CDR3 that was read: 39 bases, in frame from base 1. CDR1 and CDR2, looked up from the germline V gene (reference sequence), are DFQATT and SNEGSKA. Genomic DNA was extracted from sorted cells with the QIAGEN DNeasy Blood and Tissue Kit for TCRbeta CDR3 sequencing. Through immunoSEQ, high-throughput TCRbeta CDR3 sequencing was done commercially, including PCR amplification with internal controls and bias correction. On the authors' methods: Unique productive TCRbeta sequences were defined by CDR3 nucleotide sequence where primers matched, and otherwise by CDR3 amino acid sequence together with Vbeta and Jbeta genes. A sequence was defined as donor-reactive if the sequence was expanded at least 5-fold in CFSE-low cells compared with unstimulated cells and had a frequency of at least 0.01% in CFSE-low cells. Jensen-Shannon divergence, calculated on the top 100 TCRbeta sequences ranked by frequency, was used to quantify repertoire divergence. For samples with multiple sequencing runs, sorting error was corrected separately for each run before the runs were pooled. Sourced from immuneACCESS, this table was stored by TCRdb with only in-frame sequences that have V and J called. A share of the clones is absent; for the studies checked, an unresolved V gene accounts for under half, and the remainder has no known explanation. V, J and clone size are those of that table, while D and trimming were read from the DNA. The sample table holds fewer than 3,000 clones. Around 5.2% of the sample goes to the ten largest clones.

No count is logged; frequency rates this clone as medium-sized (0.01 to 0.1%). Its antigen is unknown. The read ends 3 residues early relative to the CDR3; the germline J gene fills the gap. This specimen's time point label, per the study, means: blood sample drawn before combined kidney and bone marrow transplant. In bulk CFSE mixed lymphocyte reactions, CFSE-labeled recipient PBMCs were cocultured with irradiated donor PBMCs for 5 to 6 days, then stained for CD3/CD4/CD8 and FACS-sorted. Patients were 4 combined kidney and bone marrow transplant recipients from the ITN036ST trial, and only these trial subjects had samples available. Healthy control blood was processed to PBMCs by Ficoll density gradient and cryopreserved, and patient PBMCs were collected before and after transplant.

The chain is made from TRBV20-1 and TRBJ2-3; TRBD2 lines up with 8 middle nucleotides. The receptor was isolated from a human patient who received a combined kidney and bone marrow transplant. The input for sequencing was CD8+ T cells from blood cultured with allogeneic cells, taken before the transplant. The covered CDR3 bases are TGCAGTGCACCACCGGTACTAGCGGTGTCGGTAGATACG. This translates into CSAPPVLAVSVDT. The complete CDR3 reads CSAPPVLAVSVDTQYF.